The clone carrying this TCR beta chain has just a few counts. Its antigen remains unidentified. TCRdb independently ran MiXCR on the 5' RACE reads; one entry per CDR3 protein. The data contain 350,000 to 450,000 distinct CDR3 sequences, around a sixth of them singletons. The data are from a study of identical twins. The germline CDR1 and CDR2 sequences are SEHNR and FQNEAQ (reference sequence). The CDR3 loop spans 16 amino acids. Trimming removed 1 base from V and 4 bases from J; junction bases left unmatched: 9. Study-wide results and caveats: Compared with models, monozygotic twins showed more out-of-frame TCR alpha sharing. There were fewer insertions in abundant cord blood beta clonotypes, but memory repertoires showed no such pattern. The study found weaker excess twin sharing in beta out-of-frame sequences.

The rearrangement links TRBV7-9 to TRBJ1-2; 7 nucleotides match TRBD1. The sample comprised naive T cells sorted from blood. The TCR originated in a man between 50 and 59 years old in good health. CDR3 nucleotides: TGTGCCAGCAGCTTAGGGCCTCAGGGGGATTTCTATGGCTACACCTTC. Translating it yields CASSLGPQGDFYGYTF.